These 18 T cell receptor beta chains were all obtained from the same sample, sequenced in a study of shared clonotypes between healthy human individuals. Data came from immunoSEQ multiplex PCR; TCRdb stores just in-frame clones and leaves some out. The sample carries about 2 million clones, about 95% recorded once. Cells designated naive CD8 were CD45RO-negative and were positively selected for CCR7, with terminally differentiated effector memory CD45RA+ cells excluded. Sequencing was done on a sample of naive CD8+ T cells sorted from blood. The receptors originated from a man between 18 and 29 years old in good health.

The chain couples TRBV13 to TRBJ2-7, with TRBD2 identical over 9 bases. The CDR3 length is 14 residues. Germline V gene data show CDR1 as PRHDT and CDR2 as FYEKMQ (reference sequence). The trim removed 6 bases at V and 1 base at J, leaving 4 bases unmatched. CDR3 nucleotides: TGTGCCAGCAGACCTACTAGCGGGTCCTACGAGCAGTACTTC. The encoded protein is CASRPTSGSYEQYF.

The J gene is TRBJ2-7, the V gene TRBV10-3, with a weak D call TRBD1 (6 bases). The CDR3 contains 11 residues. Trimming pared 10 bases from V and 4 bases from J, leaving 11 bases between. Germline loops: CDR1 ENHRY, CDR2 SYGVKD. CDR3 sequence (DNA): TGTGCCACAGGGGACGGATACGAGCAGTACTTC. Residues: CATGDGYEQYF.

This chain uses TRBV30 with TRBJ1-4; D is possibly TRBD1 (5 bases). The V and J ends lost 5 bases and 5 bases respectively, with 9 bases between them. The CDR3 has 12 residues. From germline, CDR1 is GTSNPN and CDR2 SVGIG (reference sequence). The CDR3 DNA is TGTGCCTGGGAAGCAGGGAATGAAAAACTGTTTTTT. Its protein is CAWEAGNEKLFF.

V usage is TRBV4-1 and J usage is TRBJ1-1; D uncertain. The germline CDR1 and CDR2 sequences are MGHRA and YSYEKL. CDR3 length: 15 residues. V was cut by 0 bases and J by 5 bases, with 13 bases left in between. The CDR3: CASSQDMGLWTEAFF. For the CDR3, the DNA is TGCGCCAGCAGCCAAGATATGGGGTTATGGACTGAAGCTTTCTTT.

The gene calls are TRBV1 and TRBJ2-3; no check of the table's D call, TRBD2, against the DNA was made. TRBV1 is a recognized pseudogene. CDR3 length: 16 residues. CDR3 loop: CTSSQEASGNTDTQYF. In nucleotides, the CDR3 is TGCACCAGCAGCCAAGAGGCTAGCGGTAACACAGATACGCAGTATTTT.

This clone has only one observation. The V call is TRBV19, the J call TRBJ1-3; D is unclear. V was shortened by 3 bases and J by 0 bases, with 6 bases between the two germline ends. Germline CDR1 LNHDA, CDR2 SQIVND (reference sequence). This CDR3 spans 14 amino acids. The CDR3 bases are TGTGCCAGTAGTATCGGTATCTCTGGAAACACCATATATTTT. Its translation is CASSIGISGNTIYF. Complete variable domain (other parts from reference TRBV19 and TRBJ1-3): DGGITQSPKYLFRKEGQNVTLSCEQNLNHDAMYWYRQDPGQGLRLIYYSQIVNDFQKGDIAEGYSVSREKKESFPLTVTSAQKNPTAFYLCASSIGISGNTIYFGEGSWLTVV.

This clone was recorded once. The chain has TRBV11-2 and TRBJ1-6; D gene ambiguous. CDR1 is SGHAT, CDR2 FQNNGV, per germline. V was trimmed by 2 bases and J by 9 bases, leaving 14 bases between them. CDR3 length: 15 amino acids. The CDR3 region has the DNA TGTGCCAGCAGCTTAATTCCGGGAGTCAGTTCACCCCTCCACTTT. This gives the protein CASSLIPGVSSPLHF.

The chain has TRBV4-1 and TRBJ2-6; D not certain. Trimming left V 3 bases short and J 0 bases short, with 18 bases between. The CDR3 length is 19 residues. Germline V gene data show CDR1 as MGHRA and CDR2 as YSYEKL. CDR3 in amino acids: CASSHRHGSDNSGANVLTF. The CDR3 DNA sequence: TGCGCCAGCAGCCACAGACACGGCTCCGATAACTCTGGGGCCAACGTCCTGACTTTC.

This clone was seen only once. V usage is TRBV5-4 and J usage is TRBJ1-4; 11 nucleotides match TRBD1. With 4 bases clipped from V and 7 bases from J, the junction kept 3 bases outside the gene matches. The CDR3 is 14 residues long. Germline CDR1 and CDR2: SGHNT and YYREEE (reference sequence). Here the CDR3 DNA reads TGTGCCAGCAGCCTAGGGACAGGGGGTGAAAAACTGTTTTTT. The encoded protein is CASSLGTGGEKLFF.

This clone appeared once. The rearrangement links TRBV7-2 to TRBJ1-1; 7 bases line up with TRBD1. There are 16 residues in the CDR3. Germline CDR1 reads SGHTA; CDR2 reads FQGNSA. With V trimmed by 1 base and J by 1 base, 6 bases remained unmatched. The CDR3 nucleotides are TGTGCCAGCAGCTTAGAGGGTGAGGGGGCGAACACTGAAGCTTTCTTT. Amino acid sequence: CASSLEGEGANTEAFF.

This chain links TRBV7-2 with TRBJ2-1, with 8 bases fitting TRBD2. Trimming removed 1 base from V and 4 bases from J; junction bases left unmatched: 9. CDR3 size: 17 residues. The V gene's germline CDR1 is SGHTA and CDR2 FQGNSA. For the CDR3, the DNA is TGTGCCAGCAGCTTAGGTCTCCAGCGGGGGCCTTACAATGAGCAGTTCTTC. Translating it yields CASSLGLQRGPYNEQFF.

The rearrangement uses TRBV9 and TRBJ2-1, with 7 bases lining up with TRBD1. V shed 3 bases, J shed 8 bases, and the junction held 8 bases outside the gene matches. The CDR3 is made up of 14 amino acids. Germline V gene data show CDR1 as SGDLS and CDR2 as YYNGEE. The CDR3 DNA reads TGTGCCAGCAGCGGAACAGGGGTTTATGATGAGCAGTTCTTC. This gives the protein CASSGTGVYDEQFF. The complete variable domain, with remaining parts taken from reference TRBV9 and TRBJ2-1, reads DSGVTQTPKHLITATGQRVTLRCSPRSGDLSVYWYQQSLDQGLQFLIQYYNGEERAKGNILERFSAQQFPDLHSELNLSSLELGDSALYFCASSGTGVYDEQFFGPGTRLTVL.

This clone was seen just once. This sequence joins TRBV4-1 and TRBJ2-7; tentatively, D is TRBD1 (5 bases). Germline CDR1 is MGHRA and CDR2 is YSYEKL. The CDR3 runs 14 residues. Trimming removed 1 base at V and 5 bases at J, with 12 bases between. CDR3 protein: CASSQVAGLDEQYF. Here the CDR3 DNA reads TGCGCCAGCAGCCAAGTGGCAGGGCTGGACGAGCAGTACTTC.

This chain uses TRBV28 with TRBJ2-2; D possibly corresponds to TRBD1 (5 bases). The CDR3 is 15 residues long. The V end lost 4 bases, the J end lost 4 bases, and 13 bases lay between the germline ends. Germline V CDR1 and CDR2: MDHEN, SYDVKM. CDR3 sequence reads: CASSSPRATTGELFF. The DNA for the CDR3 is TGTGCCAGCAGTTCGCCCAGGGCCACCACCGGGGAGCTGTTTTTT.

V gene TRBV9 combines with J gene TRBJ2-1; TRBD1 agrees at 7 bases. Germline loops: CDR1 SGDLS, CDR2 YYNGEE. The trim removed 4 bases at V and 6 bases at J, leaving 10 bases unmatched. This CDR3 contains 15 residues. The CDR3 DNA follows: TGTGCCAGCAGCTCCACCGGGACAGCCACCAATGAGCAGTTCTTC. It is translated as CASSSTGTATNEQFF. Supplemented by reference TRBV9 and TRBJ2-1, the full variable domain reads DSGVTQTPKHLITATGQRVTLRCSPRSGDLSVYWYQQSLDQGLQFLIQYYNGEERAKGNILERFSAQQFPDLHSELNLSSLELGDSALYFCASSSTGTATNEQFFGPGTRLTVL.

V is TRBV13 and J is TRBJ2-5; TRBD2 is a possible D gene (5 bases). This CDR3 contains 18 residues. Germline V gene lookup returns CDR1 PRHDT and CDR2 FYEKMQ (reference sequence). Trimming removed 5 bases at V and 3 bases at J, with 25 bases between. The CDR3 loop reads CASSARTASSITEETQYF. CDR3 DNA: TGTGCCAGCAGCGCAAGGACTGCTTCCTCTATCACTGAAGAGACCCAGTACTTC.

This chain connects TRBV11-2 to TRBJ2-3; 11 nucleotides agree with TRBD2. With V trimmed by 3 bases and J by 14 bases, 4 bases remained unmatched. The CDR3 sequence is 12 residues long. The germline CDR1 and CDR2 sequences are SGHAT and FQNNGV. CDR3 in DNA: TGTGCCAGCAGCTTGTCGACTAGCGGGACGTATTTT. This gives the protein CASSLSTSGTYF.

The rearrangement joins TRBV29-1 to TRBJ1-1; D uncertain. Germline V lookup: CDR1 SQVTM, CDR2 ANQGSEA. V shed 4 bases and J shed 4 bases, with 10 bases lying between them. This CDR3 spans 12 amino acids. CDR3 DNA sequence: TGCAGCGTTGTGGGCGGTATCACTGAAGCTTTCTTT. Translation: CSVVGGITEAFF.